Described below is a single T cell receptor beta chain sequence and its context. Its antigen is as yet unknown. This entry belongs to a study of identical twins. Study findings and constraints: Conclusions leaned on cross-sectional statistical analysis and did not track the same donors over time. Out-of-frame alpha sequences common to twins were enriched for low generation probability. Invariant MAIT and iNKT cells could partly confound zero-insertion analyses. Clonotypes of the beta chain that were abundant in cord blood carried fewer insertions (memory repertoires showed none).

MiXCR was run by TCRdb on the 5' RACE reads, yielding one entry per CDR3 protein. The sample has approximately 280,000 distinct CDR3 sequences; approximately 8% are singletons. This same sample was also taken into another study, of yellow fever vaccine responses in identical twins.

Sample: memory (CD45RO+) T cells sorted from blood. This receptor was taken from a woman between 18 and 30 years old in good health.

The CDR3 DNA follows: TGTGCCAGCAGCCCCCCTGTAGGGAACACCGGGGAGCTGTTTTTT. It encodes CASSPPVGNTGELFF. The rearrangement links TRBV11-3 to TRBJ2-2; D not certain. The V gene's germline CDR1 is SGHNT and CDR2 YENEEA. The CDR3 has 15 residues. The ends were cut back, 5 bases at V and 1 base at J, with 11 bases in the middle.